This T cell receptor beta chain was obtained from a study of radiotherapy plus CTLA-4 blockade in lung cancer. Study context: Under 20% of patients responded objectively, and 31% achieved disease control. Regarding the study as a whole: There was expansion of tumor-derived TCR clones in blood after radiotherapy plus ipilimumab. Reports identified early blood T cell clone dynamics, with interferon-beta, as the best response predictor.

CTLA-4 blockade using ipilimumab, together with focal radiation, was received by patients with chemo-refractory metastatic non-small-cell lung cancer. This table comes from immunoSEQ multiplex PCR, and its TCRdb copy is limited to in-frame clones, with some not included. The sample lists over 75,000 clones; 80% to 85% were seen once. This clone has a single count. Its target is unknown. Germline CDR1 MDHEN, CDR2 SYDVKM. The CDR3 sequence is 13 residues long. V was cut by 6 bases and J by 0 bases, with 7 bases left in between. The chain employs TRBV28 and TRBJ2-3; D possibly corresponds to TRBD2 (5 bases). The receptor was derived from a human donor with non-small cell lung cancer who had stable disease on radiotherapy plus ipilimumab. Sample: peripheral blood, taken from a patient treated with radiotherapy plus ipilimumab. DNA of the CDR3: TGTGCCAGCAGGGAGGCAAGCACAGATACGCAGTATTTT. It specifies CASREASTDTQYF.